This T cell receptor (beta chain) is from a study of cytomegalovirus exposure and HLA in healthy donors. Regarding the study as a whole: Trimming of TCR beta V- and J-genes showed a link, identified in a later analysis, to a missense DCLRE1C variant. Follow-up analysis seemed to connect common viral pathogens with several of the most significant clusters identified.

Each donor was healthy, and each was a bone marrow donor. Both 60 Vbeta primers and 13 Jbeta primers went into the PCR. Clones were sequenced by immunoSEQ multiplex PCR, and TCRdb holds only the in-frame ones, with some missing. The data show under 110,000 clones, approximately 82% seen once. This clone was observed a few times. Its antigen is unknown. CDR1 MNHEY and CDR2 SVGAGI come from the germline V gene. V was clipped by 6 bases and J by 5 bases; unmatched bases: 8. The CDR3 totals 15 residues. The TCR originated in a man aged 40-55 years in good health and CMV-seronegative. Sequenced sample: PBMCs. This chain links TRBV6-5 with TRBJ1-1; 11 nucleotides align to TRBD1. DNA for the CDR3: TGTGCCAGCAGATCCCGGACAGGGGGCGGGACTGAAGCTTTCTTT. This encodes CASRSRTGGGTEAFF.